This T cell receptor beta chain was sequenced in a study of T cells after yellow fever vaccination. Study background: SMART-Seq v4 Ultra Low Input prepared libraries from low-cell fractions.

The CDR3 runs 13 residues. Germline CDR1 is KGHSH and CDR2 is LQKENI. Between the trimmed V and J ends, which lost 0 bases and 2 bases, there was a span of 3 bases. Only a few counts were recorded for this clonotype. Its target is not known. TCRdb re-derived calls from the 5' RACE reads in MiXCR, one entry per CDR3 protein. The table includes some 350,000 distinct CDR3 sequences, 8.5% to 10% detected once. Study-wide findings and caveats: Most clones from primary vaccination resurfaced after the booster (under 97% CD4, around 90% CD8).

The V call is TRBV18, the J call TRBJ2-3; no clear D gene. The material was PBMCs, obtained on the day of the first yellow fever vaccination. This clonotype originated in a man between 18 and 35 years old who received the YFV17D yellow fever vaccine. In DNA, the CDR3 is TGTGCCAGCTCACCACCCCACACAGATACGCAGTATTTT. Its protein is CASSPPHTDTQYF. The complete variable domain, with remaining parts taken from reference TRBV18 and TRBJ2-3, reads NAGVMQNPRHLVRRRGQEARLRCSPMKGHSHVYWYRQLPEEGLKFMVYLQKENIIDESGMPKERFSAEFPKEGPSILRIQQVVRGDSAAYFCASSPPHTDTQYFGPGTRLTVL.